This T cell receptor beta chain was sequenced during a study of blood T cell repertoires in COVID-19. Study summary: Material from acute and convalescent COVID-19 was sourced from the United States, Italy and Spain. PBMCs, B-cell-depleted T cells, or T cells provided the cDNA or gDNA that made up the material.

Original handling: How many nucleated cells were present was estimated from reference gene primer amplification. Data came from immunoSEQ multiplex PCR; TCRdb stores just in-frame clones and leaves some out. V, J and clone size are those of that table, while D and trimming were read from the DNA. The table has around 210,000 clones, about 91% seen once. Germline V lookup: CDR1 SGHVS, CDR2 FQNEAQ. V was pared by 1 base and J by 8 bases, with 14 bases between. The CDR3 consists of 15 residues. Sample: peripheral blood. V gene TRBV7-8 combines with J gene TRBJ1-4; weak D call: TRBD1 (5 bases). The source is a man aged 18 to 35 with active or convalescent COVID-19. In nucleotides, the CDR3 is TGTGCCAGCAGCTTAGGGGGCGGGGTACAAGAAAAACTGTTTTTT. Protein sequence: CASSLGGGVQEKLFF.